This TCR beta chain was sequenced during a study of cytomegalovirus exposure and HLA in healthy donors. Primers for the PCR totalled 60 Vbeta and 13 Jbeta. This table comes from immunoSEQ multiplex PCR, and its TCRdb copy is limited to in-frame clones, with some not included. In the table there are about 140,000 clones, roughly 80% of which are singletons. Germline values: CDR1 SGHRS, CDR2 YFSETQ. CDR3 length: 14 residues. The V gene is TRBV5-1, the J gene TRBJ2-5; 12 nucleotides match TRBD2. The closer fit of TRBJ2-7 to the DNA end suggests the J call may be wrong. The TCR comes from a female donor in good health and CMV-seronegative. Sequenced input: PBMCs. The CDR3 is CASSWTSGNYEQYF. CDR3 bases: TGCGCCAGCAGCTGGACTAGCGGGAACTACGAGCAGTACTTC.